This TCR beta chain was identified in a study of shared clonotypes between healthy human individuals. V lost 0 bases and J 9 bases, leaving 6 bases between the germline ends. The CDR3 contains 11 residues. Looked up from germline, CDR1 is SNHLY and CDR2 is FYNNEI. Method: immunoSEQ multiplex PCR; TCRdb's copy keeps in-frame clones and lacks some. Altogether under 2.5 million clones are present, 85% to 95% being singletons, with the ten largest covering 0.3% to 0.4%. From CD4+ cells came CD45RA+ naive and CD45RA-negative memory subsets. This sequence was found in a young man in good health. Some clones in this sample may be carry-over from other donors' samples. This chain joins TRBV2 and TRBJ2-7, with D perhaps matching TRBD2 (6 bases). Sequenced: naive CD4+ T cells from PBMCs. Subset reported: CD45RA+ positively selected. The DNA for the CDR3 is TGTGCCAGCAGTGAAGCGGGAGGGCAGTACTTC. It codes for CASSEAGGQYF.